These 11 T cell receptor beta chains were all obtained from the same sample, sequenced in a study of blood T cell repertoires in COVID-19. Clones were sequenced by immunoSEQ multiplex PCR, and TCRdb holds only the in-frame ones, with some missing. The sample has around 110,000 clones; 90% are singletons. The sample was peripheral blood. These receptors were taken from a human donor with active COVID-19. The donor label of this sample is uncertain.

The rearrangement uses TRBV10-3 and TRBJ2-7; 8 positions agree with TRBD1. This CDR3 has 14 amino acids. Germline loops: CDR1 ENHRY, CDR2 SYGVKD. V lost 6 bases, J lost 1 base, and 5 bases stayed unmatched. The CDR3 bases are TGTGCCATCAGGAGCGACAGGGGTTCCTACGAGCAGTACTTC. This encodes CAIRSDRGSYEQYF.

The CDR3 reads CASSPLLQGRNEKLFF. CDR3 DNA sequence: TGTGCCAGCTCACCACTCCTCCAGGGGCGGAATGAAAAACTGTTTTTT. The chain uses TRBV18 and TRBJ1-4; the D gene is possibly TRBD1 (6 bases). CDR3 size: 16 residues. CDR1 is KGHSH and CDR2 is LQKENI in the germline V gene. V lost 1 base and J 5 bases, leaving 14 bases between the germline ends.

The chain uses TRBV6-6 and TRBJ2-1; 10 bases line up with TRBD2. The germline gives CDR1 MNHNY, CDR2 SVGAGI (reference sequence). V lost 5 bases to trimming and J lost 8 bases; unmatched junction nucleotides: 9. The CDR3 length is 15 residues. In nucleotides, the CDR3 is TGTGCCAGCAGTCTACCAGCGGGGGGGCCGGATGAGCAGTTCTTC. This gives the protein CASSLPAGGPDEQFF.

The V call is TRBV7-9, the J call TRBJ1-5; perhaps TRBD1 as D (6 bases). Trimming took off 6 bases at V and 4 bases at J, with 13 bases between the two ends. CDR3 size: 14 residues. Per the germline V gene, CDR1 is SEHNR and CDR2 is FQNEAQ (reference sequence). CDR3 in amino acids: CASSSQGLNQPQHF. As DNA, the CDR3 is TGTGCCAGCAGTTCACAGGGATTGAATCAGCCCCAGCATTTT.

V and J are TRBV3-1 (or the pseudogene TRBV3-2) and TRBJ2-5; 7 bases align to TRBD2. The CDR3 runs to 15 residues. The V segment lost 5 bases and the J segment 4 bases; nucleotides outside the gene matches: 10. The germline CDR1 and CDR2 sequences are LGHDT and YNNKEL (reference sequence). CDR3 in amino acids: CASSARRSGAETQYF. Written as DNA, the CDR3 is TGTGCCAGCAGCGCCCGAAGAAGCGGGGCAGAGACCCAGTACTTC.

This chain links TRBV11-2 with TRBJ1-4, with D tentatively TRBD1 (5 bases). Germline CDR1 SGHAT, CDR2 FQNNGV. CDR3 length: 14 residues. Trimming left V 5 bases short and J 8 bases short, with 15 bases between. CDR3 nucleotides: TGTGCCAGCAGCCGGCCAGGGCGGTACGAAAAACTGTTTTTT. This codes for CASSRPGRYEKLFF.

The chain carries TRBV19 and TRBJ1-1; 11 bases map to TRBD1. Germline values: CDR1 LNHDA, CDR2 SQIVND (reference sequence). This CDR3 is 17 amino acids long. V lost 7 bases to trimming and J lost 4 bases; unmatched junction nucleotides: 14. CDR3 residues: CASIRKPGQGGATEAFF. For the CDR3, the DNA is TGTGCCAGTATCCGGAAACCGGGACAGGGGGGGGCCACTGAAGCTTTCTTT.

CDR3 residues: CASSWVGGPADPNYGYTF. CDR3 nucleotide sequence: TGTGCCAGCAGCTGGGTGGGAGGCCCGGCGGATCCTAACTATGGCTACACCTTC. V gene TRBV5-5 combines with J gene TRBJ1-2; D gene ambiguous. Germline V gives CDR1 SGHKS, CDR2 YYEKEE (reference sequence). Trimming took 3 bases from V and 0 from J, leaving 21 bases between them. The CDR3 has 18 amino acids.

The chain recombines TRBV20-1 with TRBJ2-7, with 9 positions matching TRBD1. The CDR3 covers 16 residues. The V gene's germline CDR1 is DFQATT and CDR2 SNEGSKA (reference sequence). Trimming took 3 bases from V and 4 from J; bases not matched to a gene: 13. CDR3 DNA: TGCAGTGCTAGTTTCGACCCGCGGACAGGGGAATACGAGCAGTACTTC. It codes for CSASFDPRTGEYEQYF.

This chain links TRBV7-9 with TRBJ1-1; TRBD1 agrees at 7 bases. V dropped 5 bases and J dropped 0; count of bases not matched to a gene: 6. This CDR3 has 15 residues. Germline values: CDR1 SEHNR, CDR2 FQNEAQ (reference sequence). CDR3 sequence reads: CASSQMTGMNTEAFF. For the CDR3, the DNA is TGTGCCAGCAGCCAGATGACAGGGATGAACACTGAAGCTTTCTTT.

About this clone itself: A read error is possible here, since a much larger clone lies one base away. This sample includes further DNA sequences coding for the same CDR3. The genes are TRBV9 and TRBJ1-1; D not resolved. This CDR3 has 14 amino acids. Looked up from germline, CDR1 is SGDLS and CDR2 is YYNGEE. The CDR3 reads CASSEPGLNTEAFF. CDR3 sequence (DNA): TGTGCCAGCAGCGAGCCGGGATTGAACACTGAAGCTTTTTTT.